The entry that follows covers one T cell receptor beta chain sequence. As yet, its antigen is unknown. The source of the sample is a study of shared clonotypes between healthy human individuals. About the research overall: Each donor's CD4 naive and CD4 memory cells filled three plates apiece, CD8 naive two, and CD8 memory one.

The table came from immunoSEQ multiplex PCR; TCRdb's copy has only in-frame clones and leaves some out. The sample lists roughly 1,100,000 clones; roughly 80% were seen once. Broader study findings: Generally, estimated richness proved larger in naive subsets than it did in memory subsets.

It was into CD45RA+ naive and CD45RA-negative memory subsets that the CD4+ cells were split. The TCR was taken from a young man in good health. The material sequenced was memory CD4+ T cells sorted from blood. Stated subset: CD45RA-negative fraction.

The CDR3 reads CASRPISSADGYTF. CDR3 sequence (DNA): TGTGCCAGCAGACCAATTTCTTCGGCGGATGGCTACACCTTC. The chain joins TRBV7-8 to TRBJ1-2, with no clear D. V lost 6 bases and J lost 6, with 17 bases in between. The CDR3 is made up of 14 amino acids. Germline CDR1 is SGHVS and CDR2 is FQNEAQ.